Detailed here is one TCR beta chain. Primers for the PCR totalled 60 Vbeta and 13 Jbeta. Measured with immunoSEQ multiplex PCR; TCRdb has only the in-frame clones, and not every one. The sample contains around 130,000 clones, roughly four fifths of which appear only once. The data originate from a study of cytomegalovirus exposure and HLA in healthy donors. Overall study: An earlier analysis identified approximately 120 million unique TCR beta sequences in some 170 million T cells.

The germline V gene encodes CDR1 SGHRS and CDR2 YFSETQ. J lost 5 bases, V lost 4 bases, and 7 bases had no gene match. The length of the CDR3 is 16 residues. The sequencing sample was made of PBMCs. The chain joins TRBV5-1 to TRBJ2-2, with 11 bases identical to TRBD1. The sequence derives from a boy aged 5 to 17 in good health and CMV-seronegative. In DNA, the CDR3 is TGCGCCAGCAGCGGATGGACAGGGGGCGAAACCGGGGAGCTGTTTTTT. Translating gives CASSGWTGGETGELFF.